This TCR beta chain was profiled in a study of cytomegalovirus exposure and HLA in healthy donors. Study observations and caveats: Association with HLA alleles at 0.05 false discovery rate was found for around 15,000 TCR beta sequences in a later analysis.

There are 17 residues in the CDR3. V gave up 5 bases and J gave up 0 bases; unmatched junction bases: 9. The V gene's germline CDR1 is SEHNR and CDR2 FQNEAQ (reference sequence). As regards this clone: Its antigen is still unknown.

Both 60 Vbeta primers and 13 Jbeta primers went into the PCR. TCRdb's table, derived via immunoSEQ multiplex PCR, lists solely in-frame clones and lacks some. The sample carries 100,000 to 150,000 clones, around 70% recorded once. The source material was PBMCs. This TCR came from a man in his forties or fifties in good health and CMV-seropositive. The chain is built from TRBV7-9 and TRBJ2-4, with TRBD2 matching over 8 bases. The CDR3 DNA reads as TGTGCCAGCAGCGACAGACTAGCGTCTCTAGCCAAAAACATTCAGTACTTC. As protein: CASSDRLASLAKNIQYF.